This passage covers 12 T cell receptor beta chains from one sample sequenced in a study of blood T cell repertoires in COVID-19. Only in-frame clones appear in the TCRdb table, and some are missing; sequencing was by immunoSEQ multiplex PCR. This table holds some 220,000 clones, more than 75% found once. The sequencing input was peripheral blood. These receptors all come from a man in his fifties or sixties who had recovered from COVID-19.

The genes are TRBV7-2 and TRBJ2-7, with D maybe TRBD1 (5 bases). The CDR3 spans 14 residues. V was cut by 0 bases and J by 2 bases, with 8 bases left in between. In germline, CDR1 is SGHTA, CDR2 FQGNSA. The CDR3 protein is CASSLAQGPYEQYF. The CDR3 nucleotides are TGTGCCAGCAGCTTAGCCCAGGGTCCCTACGAGCAGTACTTC.

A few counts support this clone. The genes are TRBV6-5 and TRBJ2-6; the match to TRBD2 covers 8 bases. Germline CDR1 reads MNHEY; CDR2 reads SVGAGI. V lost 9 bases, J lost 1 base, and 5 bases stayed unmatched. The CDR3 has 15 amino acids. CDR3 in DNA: TGTGCCAGTCGTGCGGGAGGATCTGGGGCCAACGTCCTGACTTTC. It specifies CASRAGGSGANVLTF.

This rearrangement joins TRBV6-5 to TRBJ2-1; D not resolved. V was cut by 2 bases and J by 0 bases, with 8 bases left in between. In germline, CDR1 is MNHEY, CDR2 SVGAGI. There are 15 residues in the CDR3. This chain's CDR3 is CASSYDAVSYNEQFF. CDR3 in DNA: TGTGCCAGCAGTTACGATGCAGTCTCCTACAATGAGCAGTTCTTC.

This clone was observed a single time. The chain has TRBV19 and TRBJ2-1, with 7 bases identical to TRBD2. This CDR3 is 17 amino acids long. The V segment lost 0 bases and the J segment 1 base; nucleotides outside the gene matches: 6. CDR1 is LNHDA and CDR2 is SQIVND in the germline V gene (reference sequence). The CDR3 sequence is CASSIDTGGSSYNEQFF. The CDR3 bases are TGTGCCAGTAGTATAGATACTGGCGGGAGTTCCTACAATGAGCAGTTCTTC.

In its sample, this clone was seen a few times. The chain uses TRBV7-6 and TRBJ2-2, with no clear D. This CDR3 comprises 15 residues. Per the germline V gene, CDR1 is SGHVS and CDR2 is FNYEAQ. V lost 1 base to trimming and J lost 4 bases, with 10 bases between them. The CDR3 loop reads CASSLGGRVTGELFF. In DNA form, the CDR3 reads TGTGCCAGCAGCTTAGGAGGTCGGGTCACCGGGGAGCTGTTTTTT.

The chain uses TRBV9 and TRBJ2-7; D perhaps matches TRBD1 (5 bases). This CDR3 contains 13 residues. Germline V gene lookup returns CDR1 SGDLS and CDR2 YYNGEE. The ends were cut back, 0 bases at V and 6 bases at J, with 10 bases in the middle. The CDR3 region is CASSVGGRAEQYF. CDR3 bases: TGTGCCAGCAGCGTAGGTGGCAGGGCCGAGCAGTACTTC.

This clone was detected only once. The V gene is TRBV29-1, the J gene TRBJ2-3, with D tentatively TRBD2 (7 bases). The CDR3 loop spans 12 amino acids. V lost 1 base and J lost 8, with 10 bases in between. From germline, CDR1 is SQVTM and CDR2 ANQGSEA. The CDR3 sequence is CSVEGGGTTQYF. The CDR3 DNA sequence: TGCAGCGTTGAAGGGGGGGGCACTACGCAGTATTTT.

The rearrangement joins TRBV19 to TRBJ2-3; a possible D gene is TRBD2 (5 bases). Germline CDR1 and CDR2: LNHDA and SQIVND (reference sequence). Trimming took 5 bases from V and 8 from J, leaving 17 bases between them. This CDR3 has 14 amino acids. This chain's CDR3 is CASSSGSGLATQYF. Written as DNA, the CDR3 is TGTGCCAGTAGTTCTGGGTCGGGATTGGCTACGCAGTATTTT.

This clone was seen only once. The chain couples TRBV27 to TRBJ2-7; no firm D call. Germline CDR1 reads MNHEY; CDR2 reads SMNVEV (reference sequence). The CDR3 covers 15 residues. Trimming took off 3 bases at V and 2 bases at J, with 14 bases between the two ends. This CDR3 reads CASSFSATITYEQYF. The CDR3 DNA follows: TGTGCCAGCAGTTTTTCGGCGACAATTACCTACGAGCAGTACTTC.

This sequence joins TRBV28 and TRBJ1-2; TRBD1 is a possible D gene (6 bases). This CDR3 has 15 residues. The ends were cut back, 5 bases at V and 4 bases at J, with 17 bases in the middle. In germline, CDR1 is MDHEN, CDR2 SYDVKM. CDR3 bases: TGTGCCAGCAGTCCTCCGGGACACGGCTTCTATGGCTACACCTTC. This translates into CASSPPGHGFYGYTF.

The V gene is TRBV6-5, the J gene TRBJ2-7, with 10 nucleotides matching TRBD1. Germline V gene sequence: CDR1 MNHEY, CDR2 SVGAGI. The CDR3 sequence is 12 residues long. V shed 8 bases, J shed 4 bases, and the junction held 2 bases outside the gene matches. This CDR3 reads CASWTGGYEQYF. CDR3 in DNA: TGTGCCAGCTGGACAGGGGGTTACGAGCAGTACTTC.

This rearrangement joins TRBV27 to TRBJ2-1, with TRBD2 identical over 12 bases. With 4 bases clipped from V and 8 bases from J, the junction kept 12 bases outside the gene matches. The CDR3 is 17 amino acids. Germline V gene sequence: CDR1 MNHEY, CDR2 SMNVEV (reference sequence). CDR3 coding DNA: TGTGCCAGCAGTTCCCCATCACTAGCGGGAGGTGTCCATGAGCAGTTCTTC. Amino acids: CASSSPSLAGGVHEQFF.